What follows is one TCR beta chain and its context. Its specificity is not known. This specimen belongs to a study of identical twins. Broader study findings: Out-of-frame alpha sequences shared by twins showed excess low generation probability. With abundant cord blood beta clonotypes, insertions were fewer; memory repertoires showed no such pattern. Models underestimated out-of-frame TCR alpha sharing in monozygotic twins.

Unique molecular identifiers were present on the cDNA, which also gained a universal primer site by template switching. Using its own MiXCR run on the 5' RACE reads, TCRdb lists one record per CDR3 protein. This repertoire shows just under 550,000 distinct CDR3 sequences, roughly 15% found once; its top ten account for 0.44%. The same data also contributed to another study, on yellow fever vaccine responses in identical twins.

The source material was CD4+ T cells sorted from blood. The origin of this receptor is a woman younger than 35 in good health.

Here the CDR3 reads CASSPLGGKGYEQYF. Written as DNA, the CDR3 is TGTGCCAGCAGTCCCCTCGGGGGAAAGGGCTACGAGCAGTACTTC. The chain is built from TRBV25-1 and TRBJ2-7; TRBD2 might be the D (6 bases). Looked up from germline, CDR1 is MGHDK and CDR2 is SYGVNS. The CDR3 covers 15 residues. V was pared by 5 bases and J by 3 bases, with 17 bases between.